The 14 T cell receptor beta chains below were found in one sample sequenced in a study of blood T cell repertoires in COVID-19. Data came from immunoSEQ multiplex PCR; TCRdb stores just in-frame clones and leaves some out. The sample contains 160,000 or so clones, approximately 82% of which appear only once. Sequencing input: PBMCs or T cells enriched from blood (not recorded which). These receptors were taken from a man aged 55 to 69 who had recovered from COVID-19.

The J gene is TRBJ2-3, the V gene TRBV11-2, with D maybe TRBD2 (6 bases). The germline V gene has CDR1 SGHAT and CDR2 FQNNGV. V dropped 1 base and J dropped 2 bases, with 19 bases sitting between them. This CDR3 is 18 amino acids long. Here the CDR3 reads CASSLGRGRGKATDTQYF. The CDR3 DNA follows: TGTGCCAGCAGCTTAGGGAGGGGTCGCGGCAAGGCCACAGATACGCAGTATTTT. Based on the CDR3 plus reference TRBV11-2 and TRBJ2-3, the full variable domain is EAGVAQSPRYKIIEKRQSVAFWCNPISGHATLYWYQQILGQGPKLLIQFQNNGVVDDSQLPKDRFSAERLKGVDSTLKIQPAKLEDSAVYLCASSLGRGRGKATDTQYFGPGTRLTVL.

The rearrangement joins TRBV6-5 to TRBJ2-7; 8 bases are shared with TRBD1. The CDR3 loop spans 13 amino acids. V trimming: 10 bases; J trimming: 1 base; junction bases outside the gene matches: 6. Per the germline V gene, CDR1 is MNHEY and CDR2 is SVGAGI. The CDR3: CAISRDRSYEQYF. The DNA for the CDR3 is TGTGCCATCTCCAGGGACAGGTCCTACGAGCAGTACTTC.

This clone was found once. The CDR3 DNA sequence: TGTGCCAGCAGCCAAGATAGCGCCTTAACTTACAATGAGCAGTTCTTC. It specifies CASSQDSALTYNEQFF. V and J are TRBV4-2 and TRBJ2-1, with D maybe TRBD2 (5 bases). V dropped 0 bases and J dropped 4 bases, with 13 bases sitting between them. The CDR3 runs to 16 residues. CDR1 is LGHNA, CDR2 YNFKEQ, per germline.

This clone has just a few counts. The genes are TRBV3-1 (or the pseudogene TRBV3-2) and TRBJ1-1; D unclear. With 4 bases removed from V and 6 bases from J, the gap between germline ends came to 9 bases. This CDR3 region has 12 residues. Germline CDR1 is LGHDT and CDR2 is YNNKEL (reference sequence). Here the CDR3 DNA reads TGTGCCAGCAGCCGGCCTGGAGCTGAAGCTTTCTTT. Translating it yields CASSRPGAEAFF.

The chain links TRBV4-1 to TRBJ2-1; 12 bases agree with TRBD1. The CDR3 has 17 amino acids. Germline-derived CDR1 and CDR2 are MGHRA and YSYEKL. V lost 0 bases to trimming and J lost 8 bases; unmatched junction nucleotides: 8. CDR3 nucleotides: TGCGCCAGCAGCCAAGAAGGAGGGACAGGGGGCATCGATGAGCAGTTCTTC. It is translated as CASSQEGGTGGIDEQFF.

The chain uses TRBV3-1 (or the pseudogene TRBV3-2) and TRBJ1-1, with 9 bases that match TRBD1. Germline V lookup: CDR1 LGHDT, CDR2 YNNKEL (reference sequence). The CDR3 is 19 amino acids. V lost 1 base, J lost 2 bases, and 14 bases stayed unmatched. The CDR3 loop is CASSQVIGTGTRGNTEAFF. The CDR3 DNA reads as TGTGCCAGCAGCCAAGTCATTGGGACAGGGACGAGAGGAAACACTGAAGCTTTCTTT.

The DNA for the CDR3 is TGTGCCAGCAGTTTATCGGGGTGGGTCTACGAGCAGTACTTC. Protein: CASSLSGWVYEQYF. This chain links TRBV28 with TRBJ2-7; TRBD2 is a possible D gene (5 bases). Germline V gene data show CDR1 as MDHEN and CDR2 as SYDVKM. There are 14 residues in the CDR3. Trimming removed 1 base from V and 3 bases from J, with 10 bases in between.

The sample holds a few counts of this clone. The chain couples TRBV28 to TRBJ2-4, with D possibly TRBD2 on 6 matching bases. The V end was cut by 6 bases, the J end by 3 bases, with 12 bases between. CDR3 length equals 14 residues. The germline V gene has CDR1 MDHEN and CDR2 SYDVKM. CDR3 amino acids: CASRGGPGKNIQYF. The CDR3, as DNA: TGTGCCAGCAGGGGGGGTCCTGGCAAAAACATTCAGTACTTC.

In this sample, this clone turned up a few times. The chain employs TRBV7-9 and TRBJ2-1; 9 bases map to TRBD1. From germline, CDR1 is SEHNR and CDR2 FQNEAQ (reference sequence). This CDR3 has 16 amino acids. V shed 8 bases and J 4 bases; nucleotides not matched to a gene: 12. The CDR3 region has the DNA TGTGCCAGCGGCAGCTATTCGGGGACAGGGTACAATGAGCAGTTCTTC. Encoded protein: CASGSYSGTGYNEQFF.

The chain is built from TRBV29-1 and TRBJ1-1; 9 bases map to TRBD1. CDR1 is SQVTM, CDR2 ANQGSEA, per germline. The J segment lost 2 bases and the V segment lost 8 bases, leaving 6 bases of the junction unmatched. The CDR3 is made up of 13 amino acids. CDR3 region: CSPPDRGNTEAFF. In nucleotides, the CDR3 is TGCAGCCCCCCGGACAGGGGTAACACTGAAGCTTTCTTT.

The chain links TRBV4-1 to TRBJ1-3; 8 nucleotides match TRBD1. The CDR3 is 17 amino acids. Germline loops: CDR1 MGHRA, CDR2 YSYEKL. The junction had 8 bases not matched to a gene; V was cut back by 3 bases and J by 1 base. This chain's CDR3 is CASSQRTGTLSGNTIYF. The DNA for the CDR3 is TGCGCCAGCAGCCAGCGGACAGGGACCTTATCTGGAAACACCATATATTTT.

This chain links TRBV24-1 with TRBJ2-2, with a tentative D call TRBD2 (6 bases). V gave up 4 bases and J gave up 1 base, with 15 bases separating them. This CDR3 region has 17 residues. Per germline, CDR1 KGHDR and CDR2 SFDVKD. CDR3 amino acids: CATSDLAGGLNTGELFF. In DNA form, the CDR3 reads TGTGCCACCAGTGACCTGGCTGGGGGACTGAACACCGGGGAGCTGTTTTTT.

This chain uses TRBV2 with TRBJ1-1; weak D call: TRBD1 (6 bases). This CDR3 has 15 amino acids. Trimming shortened V by 11 bases and J by 2 bases, and 21 bases separated the two germline ends. Germline V gives CDR1 SNHLY, CDR2 FYNNEI. The CDR3 loop is CAVAKGGALNTEAFF. The CDR3 DNA sequence: TGTGCCGTAGCAAAAGGGGGGGCTCTCAACACTGAAGCTTTCTTT.

The chain couples TRBV6-5 to TRBJ2-1; 9 positions agree with TRBD2. CDR3 length equals 14 residues. Germline-derived CDR1 and CDR2 are MNHEY and SVGAGI. The V segment lost 9 bases and the J segment 4 bases; nucleotides outside the gene matches: 7. In nucleotides, the CDR3 is TGTGCCAGTCAGACTAGCGGATTTTACAATGAGCAGTTCTTC. Translated, it gives CASQTSGFYNEQFF.